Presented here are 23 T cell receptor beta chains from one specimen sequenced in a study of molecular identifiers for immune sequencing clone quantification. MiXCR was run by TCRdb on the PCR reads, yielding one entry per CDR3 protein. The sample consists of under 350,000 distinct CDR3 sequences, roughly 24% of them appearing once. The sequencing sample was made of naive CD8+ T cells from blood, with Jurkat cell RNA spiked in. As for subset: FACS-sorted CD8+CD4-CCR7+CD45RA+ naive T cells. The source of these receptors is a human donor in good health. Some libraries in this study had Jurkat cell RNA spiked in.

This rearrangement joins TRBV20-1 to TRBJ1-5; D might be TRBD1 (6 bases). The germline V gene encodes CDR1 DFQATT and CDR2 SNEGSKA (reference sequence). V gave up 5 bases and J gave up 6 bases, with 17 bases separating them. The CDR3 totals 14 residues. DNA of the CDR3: TGCAGTGCTCATAGGGGGATGGGCAGTCAGCCCCAGCATTTT. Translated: CSAHRGMGSQPQHF.

As DNA, the CDR3 is TGTGCCAGCAGCGAACGACCTCCCCCTCTAGCGGGAGGCGAGCAGTACTTC. Translating gives CASSERPPPLAGGEQYF. The rearrangement joins TRBV7-9 to TRBJ2-7; 11 bases fit TRBD2. This CDR3 comprises 17 residues. Germline V gene data show CDR1 as SEHNR and CDR2 as FQNEAQ (reference sequence). V lost 5 bases and J lost 6; bases outside the gene matches: 15.

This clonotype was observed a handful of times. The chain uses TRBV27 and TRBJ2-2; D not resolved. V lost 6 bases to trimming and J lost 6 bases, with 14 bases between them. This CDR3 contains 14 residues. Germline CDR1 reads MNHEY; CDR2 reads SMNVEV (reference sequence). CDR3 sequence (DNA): TGTGCCAGCAGCTTTGAGCCAAGCGCCGGGGAGCTGTTTTTT. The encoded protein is CASSFEPSAGELFF.

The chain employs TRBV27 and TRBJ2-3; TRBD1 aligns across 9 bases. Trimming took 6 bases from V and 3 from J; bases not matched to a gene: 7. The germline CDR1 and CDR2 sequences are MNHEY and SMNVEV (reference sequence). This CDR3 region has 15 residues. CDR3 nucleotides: TGTGCCAGCAGATTAAGGGGACAGGGAACAGATACGCAGTATTTT. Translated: CASRLRGQGTDTQYF.

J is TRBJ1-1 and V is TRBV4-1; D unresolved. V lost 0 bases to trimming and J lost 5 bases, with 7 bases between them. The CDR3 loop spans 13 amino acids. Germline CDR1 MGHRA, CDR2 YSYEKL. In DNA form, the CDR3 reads TGCGCCAGCAGCCAAGACCCAAATACTGAAGCTTTCTTT. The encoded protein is CASSQDPNTEAFF.

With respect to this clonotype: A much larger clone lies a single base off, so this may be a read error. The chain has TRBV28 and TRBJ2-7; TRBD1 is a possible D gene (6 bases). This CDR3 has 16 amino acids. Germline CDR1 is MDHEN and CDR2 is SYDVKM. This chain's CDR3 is CASSFVPGQLSYKQYF. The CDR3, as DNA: TGTGCCAGCAGCTTTGTGCCCGGACAGCTCTCCTACAAGCAGTACTTC.

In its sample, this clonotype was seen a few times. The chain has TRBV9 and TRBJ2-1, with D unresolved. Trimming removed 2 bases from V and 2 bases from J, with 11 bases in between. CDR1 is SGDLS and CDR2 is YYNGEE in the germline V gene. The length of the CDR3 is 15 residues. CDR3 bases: TGTGCCAGCAGCGTTGGCCCGATGACCTACAATGAGCAGTTCTTC. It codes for CASSVGPMTYNEQFF.

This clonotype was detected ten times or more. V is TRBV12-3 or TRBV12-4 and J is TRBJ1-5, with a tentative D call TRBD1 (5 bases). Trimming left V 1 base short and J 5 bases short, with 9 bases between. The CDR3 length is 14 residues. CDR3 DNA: TGTGCCAGCAGTTTAGGCGCAGGGCATCAGCCCCAGCATTTT. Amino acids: CASSLGAGHQPQHF.

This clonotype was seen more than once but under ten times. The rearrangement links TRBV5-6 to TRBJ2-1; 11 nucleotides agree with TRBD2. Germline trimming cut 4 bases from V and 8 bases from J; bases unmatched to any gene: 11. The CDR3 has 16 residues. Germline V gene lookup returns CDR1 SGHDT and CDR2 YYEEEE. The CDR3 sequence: CASSIGVSSGGYEQFF. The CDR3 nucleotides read TGTGCCAGCAGCATCGGCGTCTCTAGCGGGGGGTATGAGCAGTTCTTC.

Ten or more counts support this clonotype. The CDR3 spells CASSYKVGGNEQFF. The DNA for the CDR3 is TGTGCCAGCAGTTACAAGGTTGGGGGTAATGAGCAGTTCTTC. This chain connects TRBV6-2 or TRBV6-3 to TRBJ2-1; D assignment may be TRBD1 or TRBD2 (5 bases each). Germline-derived CDR1 and CDR2 are MNHEY and SVGEGT. The V end lost 2 bases, the J end lost 7 bases, and 12 bases lay between the germline ends. CDR3 length: 14 residues.

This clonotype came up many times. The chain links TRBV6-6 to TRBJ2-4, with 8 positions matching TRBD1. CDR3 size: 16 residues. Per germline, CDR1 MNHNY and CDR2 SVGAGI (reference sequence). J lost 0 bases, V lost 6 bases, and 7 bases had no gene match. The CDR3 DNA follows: TGTGCCAGCAGCACAACAGGGGGGTTAGCCAAAAACATTCAGTACTTC. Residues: CASSTTGGLAKNIQYF.

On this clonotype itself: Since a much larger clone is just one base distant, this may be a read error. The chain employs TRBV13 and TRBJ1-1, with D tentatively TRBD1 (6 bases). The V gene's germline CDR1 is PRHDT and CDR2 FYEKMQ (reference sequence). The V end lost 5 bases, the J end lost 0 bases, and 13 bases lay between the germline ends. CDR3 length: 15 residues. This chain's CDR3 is CASSTKGGLNTEAFF. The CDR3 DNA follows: TGTGCCAGCAGCACCAAGGGGGGTCTGAACACTGAAGCTTTCTTT.

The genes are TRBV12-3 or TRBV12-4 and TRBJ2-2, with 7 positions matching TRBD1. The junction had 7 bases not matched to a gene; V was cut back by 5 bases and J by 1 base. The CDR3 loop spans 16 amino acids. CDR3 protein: CASSPTGTENTGELFF. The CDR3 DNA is TGTGCCAGCAGTCCTACGGGGACAGAGAACACCGGGGAGCTGTTTTTT.

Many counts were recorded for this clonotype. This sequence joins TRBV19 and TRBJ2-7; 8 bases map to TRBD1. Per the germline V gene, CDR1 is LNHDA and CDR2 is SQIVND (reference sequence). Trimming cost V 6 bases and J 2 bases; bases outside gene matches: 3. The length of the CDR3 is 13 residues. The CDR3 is CASSWGQAYEQYF. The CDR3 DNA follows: TGTGCCAGTAGCTGGGGACAGGCCTACGAGCAGTACTTC.

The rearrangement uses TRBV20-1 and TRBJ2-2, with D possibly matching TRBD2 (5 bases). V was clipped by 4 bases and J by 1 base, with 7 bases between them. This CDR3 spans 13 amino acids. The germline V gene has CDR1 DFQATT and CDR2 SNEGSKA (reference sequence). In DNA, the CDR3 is TGCAGTGCTAAGGAGGTGAACACCGGGGAGCTGTTTTTT. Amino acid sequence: CSAKEVNTGELFF.

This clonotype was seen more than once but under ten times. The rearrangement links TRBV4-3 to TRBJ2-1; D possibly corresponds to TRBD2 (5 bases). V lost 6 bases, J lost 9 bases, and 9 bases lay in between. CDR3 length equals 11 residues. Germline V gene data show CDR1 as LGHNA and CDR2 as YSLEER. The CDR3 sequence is CASSEGGEQFF. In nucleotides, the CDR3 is TGCGCCAGCAGTGAGGGCGGTGAGCAGTTCTTC.

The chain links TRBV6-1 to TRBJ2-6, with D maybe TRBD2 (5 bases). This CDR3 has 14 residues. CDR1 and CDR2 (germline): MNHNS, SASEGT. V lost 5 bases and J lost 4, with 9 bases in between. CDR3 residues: CASSITRGANVLTF. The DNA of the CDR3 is TGTGCCAGCAGTATCACTAGGGGGGCCAACGTCCTGACTTTC.

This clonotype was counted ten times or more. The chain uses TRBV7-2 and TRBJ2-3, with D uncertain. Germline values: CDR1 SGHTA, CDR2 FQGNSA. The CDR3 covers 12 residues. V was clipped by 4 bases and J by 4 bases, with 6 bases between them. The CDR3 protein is CASSYISDTQYF. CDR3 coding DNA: TGTGCCAGCAGCTATATCTCAGATACGCAGTATTTT.

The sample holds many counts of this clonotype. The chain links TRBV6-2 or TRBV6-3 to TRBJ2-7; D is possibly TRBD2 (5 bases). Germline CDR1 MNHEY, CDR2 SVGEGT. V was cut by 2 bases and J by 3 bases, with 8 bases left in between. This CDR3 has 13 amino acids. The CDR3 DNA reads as TGTGCCAGCAGTTACCTACGGGGCTACGAGCAGTACTTC. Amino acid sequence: CASSYLRGYEQYF.

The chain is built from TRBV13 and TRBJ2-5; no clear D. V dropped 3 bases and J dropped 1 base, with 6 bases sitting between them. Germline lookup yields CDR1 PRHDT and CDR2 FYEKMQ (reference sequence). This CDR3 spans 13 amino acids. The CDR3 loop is CASSFSVQETQYF. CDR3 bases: TGTGCCAGCAGCTTCTCGGTCCAAGAGACCCAGTACTTC.

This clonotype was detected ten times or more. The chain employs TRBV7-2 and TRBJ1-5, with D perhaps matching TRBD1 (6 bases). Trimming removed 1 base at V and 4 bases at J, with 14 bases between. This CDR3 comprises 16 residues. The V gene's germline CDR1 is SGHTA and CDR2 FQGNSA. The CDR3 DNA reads TGTGCCAGCAGCTTAGAGATTTACGGACAGAATCAGCCCCAGCATTTT. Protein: CASSLEIYGQNQPQHF.

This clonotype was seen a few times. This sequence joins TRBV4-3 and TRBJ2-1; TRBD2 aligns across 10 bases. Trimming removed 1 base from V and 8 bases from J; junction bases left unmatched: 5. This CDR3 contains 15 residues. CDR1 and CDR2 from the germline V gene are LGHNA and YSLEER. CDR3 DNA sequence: TGCGCCAGCAGCCAAGGCCTAGCGGGGGTATATGAGCAGTTCTTC. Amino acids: CASSQGLAGVYEQFF.

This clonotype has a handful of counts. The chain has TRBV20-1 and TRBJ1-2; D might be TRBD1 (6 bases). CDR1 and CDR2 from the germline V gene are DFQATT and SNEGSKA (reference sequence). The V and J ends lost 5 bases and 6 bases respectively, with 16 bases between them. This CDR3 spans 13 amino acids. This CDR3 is CSARDGGPNGYTF. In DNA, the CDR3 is TGCAGTGCTCGCGACGGGGGCCCCAATGGCTACACCTTC.